This T cell receptor beta chain appears in the sequencing data of a study of blood T cell repertoires in COVID-19. For the study at large: The United States, Italy and Spain supplied acute and convalescent COVID-19 samples. Nucleic acid was either cDNA or gDNA, and it came from T cells, B-cell-depleted T cells, or PBMCs.

Authors' methods: Estimation of nucleated cell counts relied on the amplification of reference gene primers. Method: immunoSEQ multiplex PCR; TCRdb's copy keeps in-frame clones and lacks some. The V and J calls and clone size are taken from that table; D and trimming were inferred from the DNA. The sample records around 170,000 clones, around 89% being singletons. The CDR3 is 12 amino acids. From germline, CDR1 is MNHEY and CDR2 SVGAGI. V was trimmed by 5 bases and J by 8 bases, leaving 12 bases between them. This chain links TRBV6-5 with TRBJ1-1; D remains ambiguous. Material for sequencing was peripheral blood. This sequence originates from a woman between 25 and 40 years old with acute or convalescent COVID-19. The CDR3 coding sequence is TGTGCCAGCAGTAAACCAACAAGAGAAGCTTTCTTT. Its translation is CASSKPTREAFF.